These T cell receptor beta chains were read from a single sample in a study of control samples from healthy donors and cancer patients. Assay: immunoSEQ multiplex PCR; the TCRdb copy retains only in-frame clones and omits some. The profile shows tens of thousands of clones, about 87% of them singletons. Sequencing was carried out using blood. The receptor source for this set is a woman aged 70 to 79 in good health. Both conserved end residues are part of each CDR3.

V gene	CDR3 protein
TRBV7-9	CASSLDEKLFF
TRBV11-2	CASSLVPGEKFYEQYF
TRBV3-1/TRBV3-2	CASSQDRAGLNTEAFF
TRBV30	CAWRTETYNSPLHF
TRBV4-1	CASSQGDSDEQFF
TRBV5-1	CASSLVGGSGNTIYF
TRBV4-3	CASSLHPTGELFF
TRBV5-1	CASSLIGRNTEAFF
TRBV7-8	CASSLAEGRFYGYTF
TRBV9	CASSEDPTNTGELFF
TRBV2	CASRLGQVPDNYGYTF
TRBV18	CASSGVVAEAFF
TRBV5-1	CASSLDQRGGYTF
TRBV7-9	CASTPPPQGGREKLFF
TRBV7-2	CASSREGYGYTF
TRBV2	CASSEQGTQPQHF
TRBV2	CASSDSTGSNQPQHF
TRBV10-3	CAIRGKGDGNTIYF
TRBV12-3/TRBV12-4	CASSSGGNTIYF
TRBV5-5	CASSLESGLPYEQYF
TRBV7-8	CASSSASGRGKETQYF
TRBV3-1/TRBV3-2	CASRSGGDGYTF
TRBV9	CASSPPGNTIYF
TRBV30	CAWRPEVQGTSGNTIYF
TRBV7-2	CASSLAPRAGGYTF
TRBV3-1/TRBV3-2	CASSQVGGYNSPLHF
TRBV19	CASSSVLKEPQHF
TRBV24-1	CATSVTPGQGPTEAFF
TRBV19	CASSLAGMPQHF
TRBV19	CASSAVSGNTIYF
TRBV10-3	CAISEALRDTQYF
TRBV12-5	CASVLQGSTDTQYF
TRBV5-1	CASSRQRNSPLHF
TRBV12-3/TRBV12-4	CASSFVQDTQYF
TRBV18	CASSIEFGPTEAFF
TRBV5-1	CASSPNSLGGGETQYF
TRBV11-3	CASSTELHNEQFF
TRBV6-2/TRBV6-3	CASSYSKTIYEQYF
TRBV25-1	CASRRENTEAFF
TRBV29-1	CSVDTGTRISEQFF
TRBV5-6	CASRSGGDGANVLTF
TRBV9	CASSVGGSGDTEAFF
TRBV10-1	CASSDGTSGTSEQFF
TRBV9	CASSQTSGVNEQFF
TRBV6-2/TRBV6-3	CASTPAGVVTDTQYF
TRBV12-3/TRBV12-4	CASLKGQGTEAFF